The rows below give T cell receptor beta chains drawn from one sample of a study of CD8 T cells in ankylosing spondylitis. TCRdb independently ran MiXCR on the 5' RACE reads; one entry per CDR3 protein. The sample contains about 250,000 distinct CDR3 sequences, about 24% of which appear only once. Input material: blood, either unsorted or a sorted T cell fraction (not recorded which). Every receptor here comes from a male donor with ankylosing spondylitis or in good health (not recorded which). Each CDR3 is given with its conserved first and last residue. A D gene is named only where the DNA matches it firmly. Some rows have no size entry. The others give once, few or many, or a class for an expanded clone.

TGTGCCAGCAGCCCCGTGGCCCAAGAGACCCAGTACTTC	CASSPVAQETQYF	NA	TRBV12-3/TRBV12-4	few	TRBJ2-5
TGTGCCTGGAGTGTACGTGGTAATTGGGGACAGCCCCAGCATTTT	CAWSVRGNWGQPQHF	NA	TRBV30	few	TRBJ1-5
TGTGCCAGCAGCGCCCGGGACGACTACTCTGGAAACACCATATATTTT	CASSARDDYSGNTIYF	NA	TRBV9	NA	TRBJ1-3
TGCGCCAGCAGCCAAGATCCCAGGGGAGCCGGGGCCAACGTCCTGACTTTC	CASSQDPRGAGANVLTF	NA	TRBV4-1	few	TRBJ2-6
TGTGCCAGCAGACGGGGGGGAGCAACGATGACCCAGTACTTC	CASRRGGATMTQYF	TRBD2	TRBV12-3/TRBV12-4	few	TRBJ2-5
TGTGCCAGCAGTCCCGGGACTAGGGGCGAGCAGTACTTC	CASSPGTRGEQYF	TRBD2	TRBV12-3/TRBV12-4	many	TRBJ2-7
TGTGCCAGCAGTTACCGTAGCGGGGCCTACGAGCAGTACTTC	CASSYRSGAYEQYF	TRBD2	TRBV6-5	few	TRBJ2-7
TGTGCCAGCAGCTTATTAGGGCTCAGCACAGATACGCAGTATTTT	CASSLLGLSTDTQYF	NA	TRBV7-3	NA	TRBJ2-3
TGCAGCGCTACTAGCGGGGGCTCCTACGAGCAGTACTTC	CSATSGGSYEQYF	TRBD2	TRBV29-1	many	TRBJ2-7
TGTGCCAGCTCACCAGGTTGGGACGAGCAGTACTTC	CASSPGWDEQYF	NA	TRBV18	many	TRBJ2-7
TGTGCCACCAGCAGAGATCCTACGGGGGGCCAGGAGACCCAGTACTTC	CATSRDPTGGQETQYF	NA	TRBV15	NA	TRBJ2-5
TGTGCCACCAGCAGAGCCCCCTCTGGGGCCAACGTCCTGACTTTC	CATSRAPSGANVLTF	NA	TRBV15	few	TRBJ2-6
TGTGCCAGCTCATCAACAGGGGTCACTGAAGCTTTCTTT	CASSSTGVTEAFF	TRBD1	TRBV18	NA	TRBJ1-1
TGTGCCAGCAGTTTTGTGGCGGGGCGAGATACGCAGTATTTT	CASSFVAGRDTQYF	NA	TRBV12-3/TRBV12-4	many	TRBJ2-3
TGTGCCAGCAGTTACTCGGGGGGGCCCCTGGAGACCCAGTACTTC	CASSYSGGPLETQYF	NA	TRBV6-5	NA	TRBJ2-5
TGTGCCAGTAGTATTACAGGGGTAGGTGATACGCAGTATTTT	CASSITGVGDTQYF	TRBD1	TRBV19	few	TRBJ2-3
TGTGCCAGCAGTTACTCGCCAGGACAGGGTTGGGCCTACGAGCAGTACTTC	CASSYSPGQGWAYEQYF	TRBD1	TRBV6-5	NA	TRBJ2-7
TGCAGCGCCGCCGGGACTAGGGGCACAGATACGCAGTATTTT	CSAAGTRGTDTQYF	TRBD2	TRBV29-1	NA	TRBJ2-3
TGTGCCAGCAGCCCCTTCCCGGGACTAGCGGAGTTCACAGATACGCAGTATTTT	CASSPFPGLAEFTDTQYF	TRBD2	TRBV11-2	NA	TRBJ2-3
TGTGCCATCAGTGGCAGGGAAGATGAGCAGTTCTTC	CAISGREDEQFF	NA	TRBV10-3	few	TRBJ2-1
TGCAGTGCTAGAGAAGCCGGGGTTGGCTACACCTTC	CSAREAGVGYTF	NA	TRBV20-1	NA	TRBJ1-2
TGTGCCAGCAGCGTACAACTGAGCTCCTACAATGAGCAGTTCTTC	CASSVQLSSYNEQFF	NA	TRBV9	few	TRBJ2-1
TGTGCCACCACTAAAGGGGGGAACACCGGGGAGCTGTTTTTT	CATTKGGNTGELFF	NA	TRBV15	many	TRBJ2-2
TGCAGTGCTACGCCCGGACTAGCGGGGGAAAAGACCCAGTACTTC	CSATPGLAGEKTQYF	TRBD2	TRBV20-1	NA	TRBJ2-5
TGTGCCAGCAGCTTCCAGGGGCAGGGCGGGGAGCTGTTTTTT	CASSFQGQGGELFF	NA	TRBV11-3	NA	TRBJ2-2
TGTGCCAGCACCCCTGGGCGGCGGACTGAAGCTTTCTTT	CASTPGRRTEAFF	NA	TRBV5-6	few	TRBJ1-1
TGCAGTGCAAAACAGGGGGGATCAACCTACGAGCAGTACTTC	CSAKQGGSTYEQYF	TRBD1	TRBV20-1	few	TRBJ2-7
TGTGCCAGCAGCCCCCGGGGTGACACGGTGCCCCAAGAGACCCAGTACTTC	CASSPRGDTVPQETQYF	NA	TRBV11-2	NA	TRBJ2-5
TGTGCCAGCAGACCCCAGAGGGGCAATCAGCCCCAGCATTTT	CASRPQRGNQPQHF	NA	TRBV6-1	NA	TRBJ1-5
TGCGCCAGCAGCTCCGGAACTCCCAGCACAGATACGCAGTATTTT	CASSSGTPSTDTQYF	NA	TRBV5-1	many	TRBJ2-3
TGCAGTGCTAGAGACGGAGGCAGGATCACAGATACGCAGTATTTT	CSARDGGRITDTQYF	NA	TRBV20-1	NA	TRBJ2-3
TGTGCCAGCAGCCTCGCTAAATCAGCGGGGGGGGTGAAGACCCAGTACTTC	CASSLAKSAGGVKTQYF	TRBD2	TRBV13	NA	TRBJ2-5
TGCAGTGCGCCTATAGCGGGGGGCGAATATGAGCAGTTCTTC	CSAPIAGGEYEQFF	TRBD2	TRBV20-1	NA	TRBJ2-1
TGTGCCAGCAGCGCCCCTAGCGCGGGCGGGGAGCTGTTTTTT	CASSAPSAGGELFF	NA	TRBV9	NA	TRBJ2-2
TGCGCCAGCAGTGGACACTCGAACACTGAAGCTTTCTTT	CASSGHSNTEAFF	NA	TRBV10-1	NA	TRBJ1-1
TGCAGTCCCCAGGGTCGCGGGGGGCGGCAAGAGACCCAGTACTTC	CSPQGRGGRQETQYF	TRBD2	TRBV20-1	once	TRBJ2-5
TGTGCCAGCAGTTTCGGGACACTGGGAGCTTTCTTT	CASSFGTLGAFF	NA	TRBV12-3/TRBV12-4	NA	TRBJ1-1
TGCGCCAGCAGCTTGGGAGGGTCGGAAGGCTACACCTTC	CASSLGGSEGYTF	NA	TRBV5-1	many	TRBJ1-2
TGTGCCAGCAGCTTGTACAGGAACACTGAAGCTTTCTTT	CASSLYRNTEAFF	NA	TRBV5-8	many	TRBJ1-1
TGCAGTGCTCCAGGGAACCAAGAGACCCAGTACTTC	CSAPGNQETQYF	NA	TRBV20-1	many	TRBJ2-5
TGTGCCAGCAGTGGGGGCGAGACCCAGCATTTT	CASSGGETQHF	NA	TRBV6-5	many	TRBJ1-5
TGCGCCAGCGCGCAGGGACAGGGCGGAAACACCATATATTTT	CASAQGQGGNTIYF	TRBD1	TRBV5-1	many	TRBJ1-3
TGTGCCAGCAGACAAACCGGGACTCCTCTGGAGGCTTTCTTT	CASRQTGTPLEAFF	NA	TRBV3-1	many	TRBJ1-1
TGTGCCAGCAGCTGGGGGACAGGAACCTACGAGCAGTACTTC	CASSWGTGTYEQYF	TRBD1	TRBV7-6	many	TRBJ2-7
TGCAGTGCCGACCGCCGGAACATAGGACTGACCGATGAGCAGTTCTTC	CSADRRNIGLTDEQFF	NA	TRBV20-1	NA	TRBJ2-1
TGCAGCGTTGGGAGAGGGGTGGCGGAGACCCAGTACTTC	CSVGRGVAETQYF	NA	TRBV29-1	few	TRBJ2-5
TGTGCCAGCAGTACTCCTGCTCTAAGACAGGGGGCAGATTCACCCCTCCACTTT	CASSTPALRQGADSPLHF	TRBD1	TRBV2	NA	TRBJ1-6